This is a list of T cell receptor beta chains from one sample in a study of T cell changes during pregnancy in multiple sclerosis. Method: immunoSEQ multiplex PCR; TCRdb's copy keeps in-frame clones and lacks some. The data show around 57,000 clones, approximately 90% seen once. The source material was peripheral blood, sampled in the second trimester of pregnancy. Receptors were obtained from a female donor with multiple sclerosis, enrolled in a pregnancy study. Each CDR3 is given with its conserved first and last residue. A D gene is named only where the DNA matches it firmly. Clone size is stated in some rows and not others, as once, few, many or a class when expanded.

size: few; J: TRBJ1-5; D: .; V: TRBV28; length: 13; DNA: TGTGCCAGCAGACTACAGGGTGGTCAGCCCCAGCATTTT; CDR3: CASRLQGGQPQHF
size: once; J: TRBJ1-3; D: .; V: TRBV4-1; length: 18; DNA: TGCGCCAGCAGCTCCCGACCGACAGTCATGAGCTCTGGAAACACCATATATTTT; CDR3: CASSSRPTVMSSGNTIYF
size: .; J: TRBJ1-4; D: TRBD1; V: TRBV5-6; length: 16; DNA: TGTGCCAGCAGCTCCCCAGGGGGCACAACTAATGAAAAACTGTTTTTT; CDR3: CASSSPGGTTNEKLFF
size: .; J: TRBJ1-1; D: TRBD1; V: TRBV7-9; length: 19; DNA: TGTGCCAGCAGCCCGTGGTTCGGGTCCGGGCAGGGGGCTAGGACTGAAGCTTTCTTT; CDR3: CASSPWFGSGQGARTEAFF
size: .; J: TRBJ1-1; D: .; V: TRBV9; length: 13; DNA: TGTGCCAGCAGCGCCGGAGGGTGGACTGAAGCTTTCTTT; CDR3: CASSAGGWTEAFF
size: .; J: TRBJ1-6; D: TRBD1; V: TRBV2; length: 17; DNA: TGTGCCAGCAGTGCCCTACAGGGGGCGTTTTATAATTCACCCCTCCACTTT; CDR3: CASSALQGAFYNSPLHF
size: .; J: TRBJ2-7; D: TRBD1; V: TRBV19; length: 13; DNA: TGTGCCAGTAGTTTGGACAGGGAAGTCGAGCAGTACTTC; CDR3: CASSLDREVEQYF
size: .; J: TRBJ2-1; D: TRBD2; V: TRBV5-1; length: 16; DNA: TGCGCCAGCAACACTCTAGCGGGGGGGGATTACAATGAGCAGTTCTTC; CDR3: CASNTLAGGDYNEQFF
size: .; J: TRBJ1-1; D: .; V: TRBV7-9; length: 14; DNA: TGTGCCAGCGGACCCCCGCAGGGGATTACTGAAGCTTTCTTT; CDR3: CASGPPQGITEAFF
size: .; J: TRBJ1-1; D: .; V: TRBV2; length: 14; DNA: TGTGCCAGCAGTGAAGACAGGGTCAACACTGAAGCTTTCTTT; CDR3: CASSEDRVNTEAFF
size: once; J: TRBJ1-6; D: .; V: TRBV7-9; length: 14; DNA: TGTGCCAGCAGCTTAAGCAGGGGAGATTCACCCCTCCACTTT; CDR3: CASSLSRGDSPLHF
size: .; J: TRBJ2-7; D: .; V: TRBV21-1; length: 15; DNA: TGTGCCAGCAGCCCACGGGACAGGGTTACATACGAGCAGTACTTC; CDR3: CASSPRDRVTYEQYF
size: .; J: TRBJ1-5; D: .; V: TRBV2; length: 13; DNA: TGTGCCAGCGTGCCAGGGCCTAATCAGCCCCAGCATTTT; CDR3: CASVPGPNQPQHF
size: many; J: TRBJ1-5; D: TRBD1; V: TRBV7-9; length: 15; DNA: TGTGCCAGCAGCTTAGGGGACAGGGGTAATCAGCCCCAGCATTTT; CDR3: CASSLGDRGNQPQHF
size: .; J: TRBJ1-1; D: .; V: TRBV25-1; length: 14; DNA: TGTGCCAGCAGTGACTTCCAGGCTCACACTGAAGCTTTCTTT; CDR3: CASSDFQAHTEAFF
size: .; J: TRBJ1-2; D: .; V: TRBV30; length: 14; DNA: TGTGCCTGGAGTGTTCAGGGGCGCGCCTATGGCTACACCTTC; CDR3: CAWSVQGRAYGYTF
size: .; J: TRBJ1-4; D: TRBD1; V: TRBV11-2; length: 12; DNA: TGTGCCAGCAGCAGGGACAGAGAAAAACTGTTTTTT; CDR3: CASSRDREKLFF
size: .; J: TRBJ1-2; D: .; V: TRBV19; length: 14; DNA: TGTGCCAGCTCATCGGCGACAGTCCTATATGGCTACACCTTC; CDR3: CASSSATVLYGYTF
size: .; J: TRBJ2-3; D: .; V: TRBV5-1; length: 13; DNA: TGCGCCAGCATGGGAGGGGGAGGAGATACGCAGTATTTT; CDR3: CASMGGGGDTQYF
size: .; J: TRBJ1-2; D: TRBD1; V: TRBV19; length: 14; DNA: TGTGCCAGTAGTATGGGGGCAGGGGGTACTGGCTACACCTTC; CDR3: CASSMGAGGTGYTF
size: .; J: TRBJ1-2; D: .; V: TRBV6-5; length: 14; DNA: TGTGCCAGCAGTTATTCCGCGGATAACTATGGCTACACCTTC; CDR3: CASSYSADNYGYTF
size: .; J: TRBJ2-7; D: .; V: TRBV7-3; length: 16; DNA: TGTGCCAGCAGCCCAAGGGGGGGATTGTCCCCCTACGAGCAGTACTTC; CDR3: CASSPRGGLSPYEQYF
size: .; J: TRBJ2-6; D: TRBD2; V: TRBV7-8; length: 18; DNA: TGTGCCAGCAGCTTAGGACTAGCGGGGACCTCTGGGGCCAACGTCCTGACTTTC; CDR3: CASSLGLAGTSGANVLTF
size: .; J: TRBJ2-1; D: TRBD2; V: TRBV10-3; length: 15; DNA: TGTGCCATCAGTGAAAGGCTAGCGGGGGGTGGTGAGCAGTTCTTC; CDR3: CAISERLAGGGEQFF
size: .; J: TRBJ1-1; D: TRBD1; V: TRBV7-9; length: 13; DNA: TGTGCCAGCAGCTGGACAGGGCTGACTGAAGCTTTCTTT; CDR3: CASSWTGLTEAFF
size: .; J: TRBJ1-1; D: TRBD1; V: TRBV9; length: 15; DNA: TGTGCCAGCAGCGCTAGGACAGGGGCGGACACTGAAGCTTTCTTT; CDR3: CASSARTGADTEAFF
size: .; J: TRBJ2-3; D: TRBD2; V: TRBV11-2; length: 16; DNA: TGTGCCAGCAGCTGGGGGATCGGGGGGGGCACAGATACGCAGTATTTT; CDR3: CASSWGIGGGTDTQYF
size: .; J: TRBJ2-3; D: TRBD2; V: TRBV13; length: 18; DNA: TGTGCCAGCAGCTTAAGACTAGCGGGGGGGCCTCTCACAGATACGCAGTATTTT; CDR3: CASSLRLAGGPLTDTQYF